What follows are 6 T cell receptor beta chains derived from one specimen sequenced in a study of PD-1 blockade in mismatch repair-deficient tumors. Produced via immunoSEQ multiplex PCR; TCRdb's table is partial and in-frame only. The repertoire holds under 150,000 clones, with 70% to 90% as singletons. The sequences come from peripheral blood, collected 44 weeks after starting pembrolizumab. These TCRs come from an adult with mismatch repair-deficient cancer.

In nucleotides, the CDR3 is TGCGCCAGCAGCCAAAGCGGGTCTGGAAACACCATATATTTT. Its translation: CASSQSGSGNTIYF. The chain couples TRBV4-1 to TRBJ1-3; D remains unclear. V dropped 2 bases and J dropped 1 base, with 6 bases sitting between them. Germline CDR1 is MGHRA and CDR2 is YSYEKL. This CDR3 has 14 residues.

V is TRBV18 and J is TRBJ2-4, with TRBD1 matching over 8 bases. The J segment lost 0 bases and the V segment lost 0 bases, leaving 1 base of the junction unmatched. The CDR3 consists of 16 residues. The germline V gene encodes CDR1 KGHSH and CDR2 LQKENI. CDR3 nucleotides: TGTGCCAGCTCACCACCACAGGGGGGAGCCAAAAACATTCAGTACTTC. Its protein product is CASSPPQGGAKNIQYF. Variable domain in full (rest from reference TRBV18 and TRBJ2-4): NAGVMQNPRHLVRRRGQEARLRCSPMKGHSHVYWYRQLPEEGLKFMVYLQKENIIDESGMPKERFSAEFPKEGPSILRIQQVVRGDSAAYFCASSPPQGGAKNIQYFGAGTRLSVL.

The chain joins TRBV19 to TRBJ2-3; no clear D gene. The V end was cut by 3 bases, the J end by 2 bases, with 6 bases between. This CDR3 has 13 residues. Germline lookup yields CDR1 LNHDA and CDR2 SQIVND (reference sequence). The CDR3 DNA follows: TGTGCCAGTAGTATTGTTAACACAGATACGCAGTATTTT. It specifies CASSIVNTDTQYF.

The V and J genes are TRBV10-3 and TRBJ2-2; D ambiguous. From germline, CDR1 is ENHRY and CDR2 SYGVKD. Trimming took off 4 bases at V and 3 bases at J, with 3 bases between the two ends. This CDR3 comprises 12 residues. The CDR3 DNA reads TGTGCCATCAGTGCTGACACCGGGGAGCTGTTTTTT. Its translation is CAISADTGELFF.

The chain combines TRBV7-9 with TRBJ2-5; D call uncertain. The germline V gene has CDR1 SEHNR and CDR2 FQNEAQ (reference sequence). This CDR3 is 11 amino acids long. The germline V and J ends were trimmed by 5 bases and 2 bases, with 3 bases remaining between them. DNA of the CDR3: TGTGCCAGCAGCAAACAAGAGACCCAGTACTTC. Translating it yields CASSKQETQYF.

V is TRBV6-6 and J is TRBJ2-7; TRBD1 matches 9 bases. From germline, CDR1 is MNHNY and CDR2 SVGAGI (reference sequence). The CDR3 is 15 residues long. Losses at the gene ends were 4 bases for V and 4 bases for J; bases not matched to a gene: 8. The CDR3 region is CASSFPGTGIYEQYF. The DNA of the CDR3 is TGTGCCAGCAGTTTCCCCGGGACAGGGATTTACGAGCAGTACTTC.